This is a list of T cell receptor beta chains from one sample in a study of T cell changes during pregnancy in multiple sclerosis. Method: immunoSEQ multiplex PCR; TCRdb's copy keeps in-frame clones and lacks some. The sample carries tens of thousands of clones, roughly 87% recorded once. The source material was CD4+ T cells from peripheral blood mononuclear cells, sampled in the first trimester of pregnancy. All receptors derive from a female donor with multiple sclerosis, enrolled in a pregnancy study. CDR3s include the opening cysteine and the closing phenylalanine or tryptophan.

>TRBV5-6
CASSSLREQYF
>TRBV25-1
CASSEYGSGGETQYF
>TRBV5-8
CASSVGTSVQETQYF
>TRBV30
CAWKQTNYEQYF
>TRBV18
CASSPTGSPQETQYF
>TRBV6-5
CASSYSSGGSYEQYF
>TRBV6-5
CASSSSRGSFTYEQYF
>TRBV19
CASSIGGSSYEQYF
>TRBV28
CASSQTADTQYF
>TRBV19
CASRPGTSGRFGELFF
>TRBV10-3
CAAKEGDMNTEAFF
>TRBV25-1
CASSEIAGSYNEQFF
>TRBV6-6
CASRQRTGDNYGYTF
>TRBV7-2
CASSLAPGKGGEQYF
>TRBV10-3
CAISETGFNQPQHF
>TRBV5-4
CASSSTSLETQYF
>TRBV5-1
CASSFGQAGTTGELFF